The sample holds a few counts of the clone carrying this TCR beta chain. What it recognizes is unknown. The sample is drawn from a study of metastatic and nonmetastatic thyroid tumors. Study-wide results and limits: In both blood and tumor samples, TCR beta diversity was reported significantly higher for malignant than benign nodules.

Trimming cost V 6 bases and J 3 bases, with 9 bases left between them. CDR3 length equals 12 residues. Germline loops: CDR1 SQVTM, CDR2 ANQGSEA. Among the patients, none had received any treatment before thyroid surgery. As processed by the authors: Built for papillary thyroid cancer, a distant-metastasis classifier drew on CDR3 differences across clinicopathological groups. TCRdb re-called the PCR reads through MiXCR. The V and J calls and clone size come from TCRdb's table, not from the authors' own analysis. The sample lists some 17,000 clones, 20% to 25% seen once, with roughly a fifth in the top ten.

The sequence was collected from a female donor with papillary thyroid cancer or a benign thyroid nodule (not recorded which). Some clones in this sample may be carry-over from other donors' samples. Input material: adjacent normal tissue. J is TRBJ2-1 and V is TRBV29-1; the D gene is possibly TRBD2 (5 bases). In DNA form, the CDR3 reads TGCAGCGTCAATCGGGGCTACAATGAGCAGTTCTTC. Its translation is CSVNRGYNEQFF.